The rows below give T cell receptor beta chains drawn from one sample of a study of T cell responses to AZD1222 COVID-19 vaccine. Clones were sequenced by immunoSEQ multiplex PCR, and TCRdb holds only the in-frame ones, with some missing. The data contain 120,000 to 150,000 clones, about 87% of them seen just once; the ten biggest clones take up 2% to 2.5%. The specimen comprised peripheral blood, sampled on day 0 of AZD1222 vaccination. All receptors derive from an adult in good health. The CDR3 runs from the conserved cysteine through the conserved F or W. D genes are given only for firm matches. Clone size is stated in some rows and not others, as once, few, many or a class when expanded.

clone_size	v_call	j_call	d_call	cdr3_aa	cdr3_nt
few	TRBV5-8	TRBJ1-5	.	CASSFMGILGNQPQHF	TGTGCCAGCAGCTTTATGGGGATCCTTGGCAATCAGCCCCAGCATTTT
.	TRBV10-3	TRBJ1-5	.	CAISESKGNQPQHF	TGTGCCATCAGTGAGTCGAAAGGTAATCAGCCCCAGCATTTT
.	TRBV7-8	TRBJ1-1	TRBD1	CASSLGITRGGVLNTEAFF	TGTGCCAGCAGCTTAGGGATCACTAGAGGGGGCGTCTTGAACACTGAAGCTTTCTTT
.	TRBV7-2	TRBJ2-7	TRBD1	CASSLGIGTGSSEQYF	TGTGCCAGCAGCTTAGGTATCGGGACAGGGAGTAGCGAGCAGTACTTC
.	TRBV30	TRBJ1-5	TRBD1	CAWSPGTANQPQHF	TGTGCCTGGAGCCCCGGGACAGCTAATCAGCCCCAGCATTTT
.	TRBV27	TRBJ1-6	.	CASSFESGRSYNSPLHF	TGTGCCAGCAGTTTCGAGTCCGGGCGCTCCTATAATTCACCCCTCCACTTT
.	TRBV27	TRBJ1-1	.	CASRPGRVNTEAFF	TGTGCCAGCAGGCCCGGTCGGGTAAACACTGAAGCTTTCTTT
.	TRBV6-5	TRBJ1-2	TRBD1	CAIPSDRGFYGYTF	TGTGCCATACCTTCAGACAGGGGGTTCTATGGCTACACCTTC
.	TRBV5-1	TRBJ2-7	.	CASSHGSYEQYF	TGCGCCAGCAGCCATGGATCCTACGAGCAGTACTTC
few	TRBV2	TRBJ1-4	.	CASSLAGGSEKLFF	TGTGCCAGCAGTCTAGCCGGAGGTAGTGAAAAACTGTTTTTT
.	TRBV18	TRBJ2-3	TRBD2	CASSPPSGRSDTQYF	TGTGCCAGCTCACCACCTAGCGGGAGGTCGGATACGCAGTATTTT
once	TRBV7-5	TRBJ2-1	.	CARSLGTSGSWISYNEQFF	TGTGCCAGAAGCTTAGGGACTAGCGGGAGCTGGATCTCCTACAATGAGCAGTTCTTC
.	TRBV7-6	TRBJ2-1	TRBD2	CASSLGNPSGGYNEQFF	TGTGCCAGCAGCTTAGGGAACCCTAGCGGGGGTTACAATGAGCAGTTCTTC
.	TRBV6-5	TRBJ2-2	TRBD2	CASSYARLAPGELFF	TGTGCCAGCAGTTACGCACGACTAGCGCCCGGGGAGCTGTTTTTT
.	TRBV6-2/TRBV6-3	TRBJ2-2	.	CASSPETETGELFF	TGTGCCAGCAGCCCGGAGACAGAGACCGGGGAGCTGTTTTTT
.	TRBV2	TRBJ1-1	.	CASGARGWGTEAFF	TGTGCCAGCGGTGCACGGGGGTGGGGCACTGAAGCTTTCTTT
.	TRBV9	TRBJ2-1	.	CASSVRTANEQFF	TGTGCCAGCAGCGTCAGGACCGCAAATGAGCAGTTCTTC
.	TRBV6-1	TRBJ2-1	.	CASSEKSSGYNEQFF	TGTGCCAGCAGTGAAAAGAGTAGCGGATACAATGAGCAGTTCTTC
.	TRBV12-3/TRBV12-4	TRBJ2-1	.	CASSIIGGEQFF	TGTGCCAGCTCGATCATCGGGGGCGAGCAGTTCTTC
once	TRBV4-3	TRBJ2-7	TRBD2	CASSQGRLAAEGSYEQYF	TGCGCCAGCAGCCAAGGTAGGCTAGCGGCCGAGGGATCCTACGAGCAGTACTTC
.	TRBV6-5	TRBJ1-3	.	CASSYSREIGGNTIYF	TGTGCCAGCAGTTACTCGCGGGAGATTGGAGGAAACACCATATATTTT
.	TRBV2	TRBJ1-5	.	CASSMVSNQPQHF	TGTGCCAGCAGTATGGTCTCGAATCAGCCCCAGCATTTT
.	TRBV19	TRBJ2-7	TRBD2	CASSRTSGHEQYF	TGTGCCAGTAGTAGGACTAGCGGGCACGAGCAGTACTTC
.	TRBV2	TRBJ2-7	.	CASRGAYYEQYF	TGTGCCAGTCGAGGGGCGTACTACGAGCAGTACTTC
.	TRBV2	TRBJ1-5	.	CASNGPVGSNQPQHF	TGTGCCAGCAATGGCCCAGTAGGGAGCAATCAGCCCCAGCATTTT
once	TRBV2	TRBJ2-7	TRBD1	CASSPGQSGEQYF	TGTGCCAGCAGCCCGGGACAGAGCGGCGAGCAGTACTTC
.	TRBV14	TRBJ2-6	.	CASSQDFGANVLTF	TGTGCCAGCAGCCAAGACTTCGGGGCCAACGTCCTGACTTTC
.	TRBV4-1	TRBJ2-7	.	CASSQDNRGGFEQYF	TGCGCCAGCAGCCAAGACAACAGGGGGGGTTTCGAGCAGTACTTC
.	TRBV29-1	TRBJ1-1	.	CSGKELSNTEAFF	TGCAGCGGCAAGGAGTTGAGTAACACTGAAGCTTTCTTT
.	TRBV27	TRBJ2-2	.	CASSPWGEGTGELFF	TGTGCCAGCAGTCCGTGGGGGGAAGGCACCGGGGAGCTGTTTTTT
.	TRBV6-2/TRBV6-3	TRBJ1-2	TRBD1	CASSYGTGGAGRGGYTF	TGTGCCAGCAGTTACGGGACAGGGGGCGCGGGACGAGGCGGCTACACCTTC
.	TRBV4-3	TRBJ1-5	.	CASSQEARGWQPQHF	TGCGCCAGCAGCCAAGAAGCGAGGGGTTGGCAGCCCCAGCATTTT
.	TRBV24-1	TRBJ2-1	.	CATSDRLQNNEQFF	TGTGCCACCAGCGATCGATTACAGAACAATGAGCAGTTCTTC
.	TRBV6-4	TRBJ1-4	.	CASSGSWAPNEKLFF	TGTGCCAGCAGTGGGTCCTGGGCGCCTAATGAAAAACTGTTTTTT
once	TRBV7-2	TRBJ1-1	.	CASSWDLFSEAFF	TGTGCCAGCAGCTGGGACCTTTTTTCTGAAGCTTTCTTT
.	TRBV6-2/TRBV6-3	TRBJ2-2	TRBD2	CASSRTSGDTGELFF	TGTGCCAGCAGCCGGACTAGCGGGGACACCGGGGAGCTGTTTTTT
once	TRBV28	TRBJ1-5	TRBD1	CASSTGGSTQPQHF	TGTGCCAGCAGCACAGGGGGCTCTACTCAGCCCCAGCATTTT
.	TRBV18	TRBJ2-7	.	CASSPGTYEQYF	TGTGCCAGCTCACCCGGGACCTACGAGCAGTACTTC
.	TRBV10-3	TRBJ1-1	.	CASLKGRLNTEAFF	TGTGCCAGTCTAAAGGGGCGGCTGAACACTGAAGCTTTCTTT
once	TRBV5-1	TRBJ1-3	.	CASSLTGRAGNTIYF	TGCGCCAGCAGCTTGACAGGGAGGGCTGGAAACACCATATATTTT